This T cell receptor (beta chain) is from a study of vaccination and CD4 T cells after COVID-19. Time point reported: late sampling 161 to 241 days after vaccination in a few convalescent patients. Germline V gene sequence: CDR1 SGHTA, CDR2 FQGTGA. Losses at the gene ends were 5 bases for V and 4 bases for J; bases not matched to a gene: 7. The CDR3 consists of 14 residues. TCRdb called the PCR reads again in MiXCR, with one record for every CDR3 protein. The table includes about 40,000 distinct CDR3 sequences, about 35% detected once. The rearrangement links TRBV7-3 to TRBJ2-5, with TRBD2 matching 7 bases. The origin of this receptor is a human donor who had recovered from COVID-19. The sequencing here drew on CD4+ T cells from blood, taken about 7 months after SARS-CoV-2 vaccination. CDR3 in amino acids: CASSPLGGGETQYF. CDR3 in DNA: TGTGCCAGCAGCCCCTTGGGGGGGGGAGAGACCCAGTACTTC.